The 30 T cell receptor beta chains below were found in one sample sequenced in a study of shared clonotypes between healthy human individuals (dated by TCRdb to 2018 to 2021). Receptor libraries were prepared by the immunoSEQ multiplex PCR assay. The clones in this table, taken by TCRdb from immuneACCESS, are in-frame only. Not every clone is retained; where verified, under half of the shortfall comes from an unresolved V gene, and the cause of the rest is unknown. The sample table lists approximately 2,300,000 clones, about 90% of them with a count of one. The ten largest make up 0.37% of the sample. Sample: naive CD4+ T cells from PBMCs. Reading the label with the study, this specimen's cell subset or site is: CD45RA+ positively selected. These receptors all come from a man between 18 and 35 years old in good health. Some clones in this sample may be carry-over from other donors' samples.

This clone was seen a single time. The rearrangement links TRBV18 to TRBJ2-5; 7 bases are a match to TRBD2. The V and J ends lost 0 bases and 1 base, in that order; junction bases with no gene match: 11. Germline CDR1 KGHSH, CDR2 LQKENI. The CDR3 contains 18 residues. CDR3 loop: CASSPPRWGGSGQETQYF. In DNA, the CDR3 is TGTGCCAGCTCACCACCCCGTTGGGGGGGGTCCGGCCAAGAGACCCAGTACTTC. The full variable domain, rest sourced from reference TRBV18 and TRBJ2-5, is NAGVMQNPRHLVRRRGQEARLRCSPMKGHSHVYWYRQLPEEGLKFMVYLQKENIIDESGMPKERFSAEFPKEGPSILRIQQVVRGDSAAYFCASSPPRWGGSGQETQYFGPGTRLLVL.

CDR3 in amino acids: CASSETAGTYNEQFF. CDR3 DNA: TGTGCCAGCTCAGAGACCGCGGGAACCTACAATGAGCAGTTCTTC. The rearrangement links TRBV18 to TRBJ2-1; D possibly corresponds to TRBD2 (6 bases). The CDR3 loop spans 15 amino acids. V shed 5 bases and J shed 2 bases, with 13 bases lying between them. The germline gives CDR1 KGHSH, CDR2 LQKENI. Based on the CDR3 plus reference TRBV18 and TRBJ2-1, the full variable domain is NAGVMQNPRHLVRRRGQEARLRCSPMKGHSHVYWYRQLPEEGLKFMVYLQKENIIDESGMPKERFSAEFPKEGPSILRIQQVVRGDSAAYFCASSETAGTYNEQFFGPGTRLTVL.

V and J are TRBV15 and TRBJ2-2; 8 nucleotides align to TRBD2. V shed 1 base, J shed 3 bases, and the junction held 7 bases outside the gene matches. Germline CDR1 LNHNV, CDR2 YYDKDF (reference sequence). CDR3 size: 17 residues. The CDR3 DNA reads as TGTGCCACCAGCAGAGGTCCAGCGGGAGTAGACACCGGGGAGCTGTTTTTT. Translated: CATSRGPAGVDTGELFF.

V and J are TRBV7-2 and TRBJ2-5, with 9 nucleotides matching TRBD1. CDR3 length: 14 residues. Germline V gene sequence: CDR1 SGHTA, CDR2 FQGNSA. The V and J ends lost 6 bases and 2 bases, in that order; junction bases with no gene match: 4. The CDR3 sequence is CASSWDRAQETQYF. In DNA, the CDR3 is TGTGCCAGCAGTTGGGACAGGGCTCAAGAGACCCAGTACTTC.

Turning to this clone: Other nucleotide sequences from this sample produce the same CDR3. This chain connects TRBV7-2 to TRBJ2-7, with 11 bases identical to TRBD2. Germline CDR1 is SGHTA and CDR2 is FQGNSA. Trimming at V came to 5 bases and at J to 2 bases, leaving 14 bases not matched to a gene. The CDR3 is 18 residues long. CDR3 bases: TGTGCCAGCAGCCTAAGGGGGCTAGCGGGAGGCCCGACCTACGAGCAGTACTTC. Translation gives CASSLRGLAGGPTYEQYF.

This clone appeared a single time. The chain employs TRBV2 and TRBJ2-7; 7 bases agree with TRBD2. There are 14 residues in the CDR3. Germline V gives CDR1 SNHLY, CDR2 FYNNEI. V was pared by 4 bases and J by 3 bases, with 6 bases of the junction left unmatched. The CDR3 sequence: CASSGSGGYYEQYF. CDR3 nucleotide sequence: TGTGCCAGCAGTGGTTCGGGAGGCTACTACGAGCAGTACTTC. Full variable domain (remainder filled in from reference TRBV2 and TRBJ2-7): EPEVTQTPSHQVTQMGQEVILRCVPISNHLYFYWYRQILGQKVEFLVSFYNNEISEKSEIFDDQFSVERPDGSNFTLKIRSTKLEDSAMYFCASSGSGGYYEQYFGPGTRLTVT.

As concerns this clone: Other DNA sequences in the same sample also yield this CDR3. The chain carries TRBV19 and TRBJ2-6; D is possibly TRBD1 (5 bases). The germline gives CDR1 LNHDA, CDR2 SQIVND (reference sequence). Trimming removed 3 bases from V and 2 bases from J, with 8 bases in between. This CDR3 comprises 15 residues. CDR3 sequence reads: CASSIQGTGANVLTF. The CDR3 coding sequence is TGTGCCAGTAGTATCCAGGGAACTGGGGCCAACGTCCTGACTTTC. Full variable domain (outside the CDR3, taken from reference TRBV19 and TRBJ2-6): DGGITQSPKYLFRKEGQNVTLSCEQNLNHDAMYWYRQDPGQGLRLIYYSQIVNDFQKGDIAEGYSVSREKKESFPLTVTSAQKNPTAFYLCASSIQGTGANVLTFGAGSRLTVL.

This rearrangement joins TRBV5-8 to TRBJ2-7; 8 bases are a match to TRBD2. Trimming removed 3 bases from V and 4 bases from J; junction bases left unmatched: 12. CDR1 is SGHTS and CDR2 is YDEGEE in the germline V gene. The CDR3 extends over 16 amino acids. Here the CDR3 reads CASSSTGGTRLYEQYF. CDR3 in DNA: TGTGCCAGCAGCTCAACCGGTGGGACTAGGCTTTACGAGCAGTACTTC.

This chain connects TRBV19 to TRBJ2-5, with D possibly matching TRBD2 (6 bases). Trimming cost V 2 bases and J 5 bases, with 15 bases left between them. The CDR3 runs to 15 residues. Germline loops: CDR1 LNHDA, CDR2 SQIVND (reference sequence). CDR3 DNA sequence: TGTGCCAGTAGTATAAGGCGGGGCTCGGGGGAGACCCAGTACTTC. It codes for CASSIRRGSGETQYF.

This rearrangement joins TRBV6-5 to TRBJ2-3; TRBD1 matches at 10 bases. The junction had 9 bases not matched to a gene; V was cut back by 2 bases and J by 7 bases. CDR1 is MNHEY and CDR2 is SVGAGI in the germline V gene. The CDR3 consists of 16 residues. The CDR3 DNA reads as TGTGCCAGCAGTTACCTAAGTTCAGACAGGGGGCATACGCAGTATTTT. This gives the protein CASSYLSSDRGHTQYF.

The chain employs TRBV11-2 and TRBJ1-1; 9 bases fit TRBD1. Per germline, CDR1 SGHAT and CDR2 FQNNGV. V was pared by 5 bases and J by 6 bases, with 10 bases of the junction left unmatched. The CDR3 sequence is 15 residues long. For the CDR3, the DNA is TGTGCCAGCAGCAAAGGGGATCACAGGGGGCCTGAAGCTTTCTTT. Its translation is CASSKGDHRGPEAFF.

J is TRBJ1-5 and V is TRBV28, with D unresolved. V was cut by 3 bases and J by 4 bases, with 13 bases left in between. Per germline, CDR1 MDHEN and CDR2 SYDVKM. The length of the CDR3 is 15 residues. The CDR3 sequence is CASSLWREGNQPQHF. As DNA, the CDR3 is TGTGCCAGCAGTTTGTGGAGGGAGGGAAATCAGCCCCAGCATTTT. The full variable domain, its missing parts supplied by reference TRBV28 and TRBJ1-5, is DVKVTQSSRYLVKRTGEKVFLECVQDMDHENMFWYRQDPGLGLRLIYFSYDVKMKEKGDIPEGYSVSREKKERFSLILESASTNQTSMYLCASSLWREGNQPQHFGDGTRLSIL.

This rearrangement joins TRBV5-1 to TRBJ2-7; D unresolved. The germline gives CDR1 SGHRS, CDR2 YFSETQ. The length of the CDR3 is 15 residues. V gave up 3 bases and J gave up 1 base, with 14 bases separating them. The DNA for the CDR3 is TGCGCCAGCAGCTCGTCACATGGGTCATCCTACGAGCAGTACTTC. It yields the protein CASSSSHGSSYEQYF.

The CDR3 bases are TGTGCCAGCAGTCCCCCCCTAGGACTAGCGGGAGACACCGGGGAGCTGTTTTTT. Protein: CASSPPLGLAGDTGELFF. The rearrangement uses TRBV2 and TRBJ2-2, with TRBD2 matching over 13 bases. There are 18 residues in the CDR3. Germline assignment: CDR1 SNHLY and CDR2 FYNNEI. V trimming: 5 bases; J trimming: 3 bases; junction bases outside the gene matches: 9.

This CDR3 is CASRAQGDTEAFF. CDR3 nucleotides: TGTGCCAGCAGGGCACAGGGGGACACTGAAGCTTTCTTT. The gene calls are TRBV28 and TRBJ1-1; 8 bases fit TRBD1. This CDR3 spans 13 amino acids. Losses at the gene ends were 6 bases for V and 3 bases for J; bases not matched to a gene: 3. Germline V gene lookup returns CDR1 MDHEN and CDR2 SYDVKM.

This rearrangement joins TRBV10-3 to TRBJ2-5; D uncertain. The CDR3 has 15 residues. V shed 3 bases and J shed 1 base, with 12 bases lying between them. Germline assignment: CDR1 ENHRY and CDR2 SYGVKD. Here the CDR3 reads CAISDVQIGQETQYF. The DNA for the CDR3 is TGTGCCATCAGTGATGTCCAGATAGGCCAAGAGACCCAGTACTTC.

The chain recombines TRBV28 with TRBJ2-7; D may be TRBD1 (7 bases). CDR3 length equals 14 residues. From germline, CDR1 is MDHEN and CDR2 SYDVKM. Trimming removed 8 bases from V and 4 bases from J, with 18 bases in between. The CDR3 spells CASSLWRGRYEQYF. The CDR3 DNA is TGTGCCAGCTCCCTTTGGAGGGGGCGGTACGAGCAGTACTTC.

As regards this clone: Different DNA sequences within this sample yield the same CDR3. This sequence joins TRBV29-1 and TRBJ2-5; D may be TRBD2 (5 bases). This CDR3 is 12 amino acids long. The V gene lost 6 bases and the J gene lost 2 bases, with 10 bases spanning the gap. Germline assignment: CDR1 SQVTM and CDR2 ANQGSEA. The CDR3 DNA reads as TGCAGCGTAGGAGGACTTCAAGAGACCCAGTACTTC. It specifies CSVGGLQETQYF.

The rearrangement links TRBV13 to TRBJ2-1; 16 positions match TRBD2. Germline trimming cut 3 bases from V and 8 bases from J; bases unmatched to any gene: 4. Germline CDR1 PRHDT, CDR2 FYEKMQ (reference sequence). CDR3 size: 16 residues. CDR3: CASSFLGTSGRDEQFF. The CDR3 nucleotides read TGTGCCAGCAGCTTTCTCGGGACTAGCGGGAGGGATGAGCAGTTCTTC.

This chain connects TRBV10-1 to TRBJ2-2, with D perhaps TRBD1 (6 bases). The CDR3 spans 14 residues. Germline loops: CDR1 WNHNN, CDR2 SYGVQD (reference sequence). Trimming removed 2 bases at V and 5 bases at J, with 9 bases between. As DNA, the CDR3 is TGCGCCAGCAGTGAGGACAGGCTAACCGGGGAGCTGTTTTTT. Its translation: CASSEDRLTGELFF.

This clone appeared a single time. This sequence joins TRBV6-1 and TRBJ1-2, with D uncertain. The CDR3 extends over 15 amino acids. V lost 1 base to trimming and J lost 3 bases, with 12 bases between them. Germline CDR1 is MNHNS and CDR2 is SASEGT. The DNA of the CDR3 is TGTGCCAGCAGTGAAGGGGGTTTCCGATACTATGGCTACACCTTC. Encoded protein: CASSEGGFRYYGYTF.

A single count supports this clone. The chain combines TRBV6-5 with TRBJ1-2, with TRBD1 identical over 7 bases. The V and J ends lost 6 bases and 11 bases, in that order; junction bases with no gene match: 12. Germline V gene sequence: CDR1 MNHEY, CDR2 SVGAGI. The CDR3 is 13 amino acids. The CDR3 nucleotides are TGTGCCAGCAGACCACCGGGACAGACGATTTACACCTTC. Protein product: CASRPPGQTIYTF.

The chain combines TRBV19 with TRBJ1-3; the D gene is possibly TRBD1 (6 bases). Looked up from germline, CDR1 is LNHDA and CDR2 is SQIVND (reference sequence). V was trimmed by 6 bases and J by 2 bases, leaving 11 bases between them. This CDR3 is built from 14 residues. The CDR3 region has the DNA TGTGCCAGTAGGACGGGGGCGGCTGGAAACACCATATATTTT. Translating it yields CASRTGAAGNTIYF.

The DNA of the CDR3 is TGTGCCAGCTCCCTCCGAGGGTTCTCCTACGAGCAGTACTTC. Translating gives CASSLRGFSYEQYF. The chain recombines TRBV5-4 with TRBJ2-7; maybe TRBD2 (5 bases). CDR3 size: 14 residues. Germline loops: CDR1 SGHNT, CDR2 YYREEE (reference sequence). V dropped 7 bases and J dropped 0 bases, with 14 bases sitting between them. Looking up the rest from reference TRBV5-4 and TRBJ2-7 gives the full variable domain: ETGVTQSPTHLIKTRGQQVTLRCSSQSGHNTVSWYQQALGQGPQFIFQYYREEENGRGNFPPRFSGLQFPNYSSELNVNALELDDSALYLCASSLRGFSYEQYFGPGTRLTVT.

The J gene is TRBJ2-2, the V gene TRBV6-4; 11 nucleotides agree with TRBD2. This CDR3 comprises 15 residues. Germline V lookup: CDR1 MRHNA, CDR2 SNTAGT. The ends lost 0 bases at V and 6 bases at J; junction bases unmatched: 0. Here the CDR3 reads CASSDSLAGAGELFF. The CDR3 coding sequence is TGTGCCAGCAGTGACTCACTAGCGGGAGCCGGGGAGCTGTTTTTT.

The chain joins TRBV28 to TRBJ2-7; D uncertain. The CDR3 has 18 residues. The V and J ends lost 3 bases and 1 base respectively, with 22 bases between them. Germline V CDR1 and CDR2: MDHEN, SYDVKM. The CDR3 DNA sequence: TGTGCCAGCAGTTTGTACTCCCTAGACGGGCCAGCGTCCTACGAGCAGTACTTC. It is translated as CASSLYSLDGPASYEQYF.

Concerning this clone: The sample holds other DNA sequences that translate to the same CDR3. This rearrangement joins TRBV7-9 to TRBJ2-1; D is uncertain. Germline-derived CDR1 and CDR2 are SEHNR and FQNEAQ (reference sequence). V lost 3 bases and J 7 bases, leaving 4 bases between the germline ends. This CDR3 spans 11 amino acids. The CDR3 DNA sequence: TGTGCCAGCAGCTTTACGAATGAGCAGTTCTTC. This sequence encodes CASSFTNEQFF. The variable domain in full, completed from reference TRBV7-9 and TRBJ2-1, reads DTGVSQNPRHKITKRGQNVTFRCDPISEHNRLYWYRQTLGQGPEFLTYFQNEAQLEKSRLLSDRFSAERPKGSFSTLEIQRTEQGDSAMYLCASSFTNEQFFGPGTRLTVL.

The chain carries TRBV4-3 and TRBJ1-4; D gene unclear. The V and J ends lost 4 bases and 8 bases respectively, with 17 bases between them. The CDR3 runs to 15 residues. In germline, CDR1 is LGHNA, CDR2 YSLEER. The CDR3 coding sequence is TGCGCCAGCAGCCCCGAACCTCCCCCGGGGGAAAAACTGTTTTTT. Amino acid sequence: CASSPEPPPGEKLFF.

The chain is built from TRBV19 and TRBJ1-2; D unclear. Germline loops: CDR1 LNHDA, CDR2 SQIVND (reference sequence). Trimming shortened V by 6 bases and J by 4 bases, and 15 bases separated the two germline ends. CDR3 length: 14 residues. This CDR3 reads CASSVHKWGYGYTF. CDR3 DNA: TGTGCCAGTAGCGTTCATAAATGGGGCTATGGCTACACCTTC.

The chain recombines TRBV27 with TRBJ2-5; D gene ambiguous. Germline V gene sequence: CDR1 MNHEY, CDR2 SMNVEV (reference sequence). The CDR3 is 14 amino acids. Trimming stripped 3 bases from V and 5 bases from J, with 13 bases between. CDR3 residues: CASSFTGPLETQYF. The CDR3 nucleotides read TGTGCCAGCAGTTTTACCGGGCCTTTGGAGACCCAGTACTTC.